This T cell receptor (beta chain) was identified in a study of shared clonotypes between healthy human individuals. The study's findings and limits: Some clonotypes were shared by all four sorted-subset donors, while others were not shared. The non-shared ones had lower generation probabilities than the shared ones.

This CDR3 has 15 amino acids. V lost 2 bases to trimming and J lost 6 bases, with 14 bases between them. CDR1 is MNHNS, CDR2 SASEGT, per germline. In the naive CD8 group, cells lacked CD45RO and were positively selected for CCR7, so terminally differentiated effector memory CD45RA+ cells were left out. Sequencing was at deep level. Each subset's genomic DNA was split evenly across several immunoSEQ plates. As processed by the authors: Filtering differed for immunoSEQ, which gave only junction sequences without quality scores. Profiling relied on immunoSEQ multiplex PCR, and the TCRdb table lists in-frame clones only, not all of them. Clone size and the V and J calls come from that table; the DNA yielded D and trimming. The data contain 550,000 to 650,000 clones, approximately 96% of them seen just once; the ten biggest clones take up about 0.11%. As to this clone: Antigen specificity is unknown.

Sequenced material: naive CD8+ T cells sorted from blood. The V and J genes are TRBV6-1 and TRBJ1-5, with D possibly matching TRBD1 (5 bases). The receptor's source is a woman aged 25-40 years in good health. The CDR3 sequence is CASSEIDRSGQPQHF. The CDR3 DNA follows: TGTGCCAGCAGTGAAATAGACAGATCGGGTCAGCCCCAGCATTTT.